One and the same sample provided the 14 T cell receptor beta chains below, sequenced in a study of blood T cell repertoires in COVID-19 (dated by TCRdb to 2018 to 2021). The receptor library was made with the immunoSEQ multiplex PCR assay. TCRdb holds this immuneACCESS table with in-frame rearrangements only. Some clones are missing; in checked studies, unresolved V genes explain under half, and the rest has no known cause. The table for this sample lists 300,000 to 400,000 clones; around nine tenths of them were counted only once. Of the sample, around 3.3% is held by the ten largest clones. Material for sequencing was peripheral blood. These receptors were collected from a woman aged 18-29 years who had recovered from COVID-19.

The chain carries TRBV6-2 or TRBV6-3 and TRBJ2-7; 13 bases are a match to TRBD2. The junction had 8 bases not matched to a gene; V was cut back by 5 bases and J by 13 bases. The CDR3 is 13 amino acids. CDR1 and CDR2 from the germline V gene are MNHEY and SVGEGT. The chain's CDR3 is CASSPGLAGVPYV. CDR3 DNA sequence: TGTGCCAGCAGTCCAGGACTAGCGGGAGTGCCTTACGTC.

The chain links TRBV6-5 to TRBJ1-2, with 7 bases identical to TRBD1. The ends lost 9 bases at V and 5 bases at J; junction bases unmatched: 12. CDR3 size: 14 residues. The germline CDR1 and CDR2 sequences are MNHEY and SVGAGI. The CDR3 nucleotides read TGTGCCAGTTCGCGACAGGGTGTATTTTATGGCTACACCTTC. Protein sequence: CASSRQGVFYGYTF.

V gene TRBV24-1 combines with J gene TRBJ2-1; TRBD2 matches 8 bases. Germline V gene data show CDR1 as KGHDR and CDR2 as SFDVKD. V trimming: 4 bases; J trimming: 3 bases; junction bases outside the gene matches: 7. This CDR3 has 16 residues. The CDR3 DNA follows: TGTGCCACCAGTGAGCGTACTAGCGGACTCTACAATGAGCAGTTCTTC. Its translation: CATSERTSGLYNEQFF.

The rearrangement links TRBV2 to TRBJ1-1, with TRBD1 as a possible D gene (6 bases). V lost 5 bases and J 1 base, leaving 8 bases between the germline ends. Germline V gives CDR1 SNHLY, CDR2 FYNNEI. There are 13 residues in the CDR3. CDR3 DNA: TGTGCCAGCAGTCTGGGACAGAACACTGAAGCTTTCTTT. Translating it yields CASSLGQNTEAFF.

CDR3 sequence: CASSRDSWGGTDTQYF. Here the CDR3 DNA reads TGTGCCAGCAGCAGAGATAGTTGGGGCGGCACAGATACGCAGTATTTT. This chain connects TRBV7-2 to TRBJ2-3, with D perhaps TRBD1 (5 bases). Germline V CDR1 and CDR2: SGHTA, FQGNSA. The CDR3 has 16 residues. The germline V and J ends were trimmed by 5 bases and 1 base, with 16 bases remaining between them.

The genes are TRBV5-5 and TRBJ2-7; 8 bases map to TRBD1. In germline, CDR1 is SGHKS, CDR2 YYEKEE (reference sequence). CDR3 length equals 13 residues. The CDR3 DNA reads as TGTGCCAGCAGCTTAAACAGGGGGGCCGGGCTTCACGTC. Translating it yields CASSLNRGAGLHV.

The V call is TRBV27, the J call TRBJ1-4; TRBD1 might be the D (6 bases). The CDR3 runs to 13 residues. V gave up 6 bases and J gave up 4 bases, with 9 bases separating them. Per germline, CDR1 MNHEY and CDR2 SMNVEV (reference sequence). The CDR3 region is CASRQGYNEKLFF. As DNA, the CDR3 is TGTGCCAGCAGACAGGGTTATAATGAAAAACTGTTTTTT.

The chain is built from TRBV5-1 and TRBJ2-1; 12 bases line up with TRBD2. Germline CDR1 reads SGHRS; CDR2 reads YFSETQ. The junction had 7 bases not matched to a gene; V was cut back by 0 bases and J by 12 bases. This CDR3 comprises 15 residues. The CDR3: CASSLASGRAGGQFF. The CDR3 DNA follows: TGCGCCAGCAGCTTGGCTAGCGGGAGGGCCGGGGGGCAGTTCTTC.

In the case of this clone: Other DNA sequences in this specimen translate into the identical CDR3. The CDR3 loop reads CASSLAPGNTEAFF. DNA of the CDR3: TGTGCCAGCAGCTTAGCTCCAGGGAACACTGAAGCTTTCTTT. V usage is TRBV7-2 and J usage is TRBJ1-1; D gene uncertain. Between the trimmed V and J ends, which lost 0 bases and 1 base, there was a span of 6 bases. Germline V lookup: CDR1 SGHTA, CDR2 FQGNSA. This CDR3 spans 14 amino acids.

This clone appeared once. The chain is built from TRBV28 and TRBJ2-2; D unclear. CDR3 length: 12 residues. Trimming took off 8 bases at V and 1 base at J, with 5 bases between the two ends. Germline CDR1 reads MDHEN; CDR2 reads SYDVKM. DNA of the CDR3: TGTGCCAGCTTCGGGAACACCGGGGAGCTGTTTTTT. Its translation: CASFGNTGELFF.

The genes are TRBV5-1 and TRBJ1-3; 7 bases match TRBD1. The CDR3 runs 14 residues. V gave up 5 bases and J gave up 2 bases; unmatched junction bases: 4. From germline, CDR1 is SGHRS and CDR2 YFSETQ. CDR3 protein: CASSRDRAGNTIYF. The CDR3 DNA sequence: TGCGCCAGCAGTCGCGACAGGGCTGGAAACACCATATATTTT.

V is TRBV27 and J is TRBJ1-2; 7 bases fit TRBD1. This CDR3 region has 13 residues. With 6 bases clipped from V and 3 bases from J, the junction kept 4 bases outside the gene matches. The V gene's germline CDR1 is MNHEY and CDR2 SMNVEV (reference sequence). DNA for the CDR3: TGTGCCAGCAGAAGACAGGGAGACTATGGCTACACCTTC. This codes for CASRRQGDYGYTF.

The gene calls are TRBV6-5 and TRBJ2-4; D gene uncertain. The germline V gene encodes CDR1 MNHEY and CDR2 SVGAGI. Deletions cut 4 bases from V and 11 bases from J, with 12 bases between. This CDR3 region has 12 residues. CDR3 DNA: TGTGCCAGCAGTTCGACACAGACATTTCAGTACTTC. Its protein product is CASSSTQTFQYF.

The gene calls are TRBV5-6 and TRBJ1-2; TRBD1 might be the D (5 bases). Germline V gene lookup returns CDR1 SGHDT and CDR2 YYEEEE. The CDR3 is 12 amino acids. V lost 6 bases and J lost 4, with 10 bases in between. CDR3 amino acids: CASTTDSYGYTF. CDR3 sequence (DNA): TGTGCCAGCACGACAGACTCCTATGGCTACACCTTC. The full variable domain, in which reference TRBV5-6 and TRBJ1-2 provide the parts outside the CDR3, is DAGVTQSPTHLIKTRGQQVTLRCSPKSGHDTVSWYQQALGQGPQFIFQYYEEEERQRGNFPDRFSGHQFPNYSSELNVNALLLGDSALYLCASTTDSYGYTFGSGTRLTVV.